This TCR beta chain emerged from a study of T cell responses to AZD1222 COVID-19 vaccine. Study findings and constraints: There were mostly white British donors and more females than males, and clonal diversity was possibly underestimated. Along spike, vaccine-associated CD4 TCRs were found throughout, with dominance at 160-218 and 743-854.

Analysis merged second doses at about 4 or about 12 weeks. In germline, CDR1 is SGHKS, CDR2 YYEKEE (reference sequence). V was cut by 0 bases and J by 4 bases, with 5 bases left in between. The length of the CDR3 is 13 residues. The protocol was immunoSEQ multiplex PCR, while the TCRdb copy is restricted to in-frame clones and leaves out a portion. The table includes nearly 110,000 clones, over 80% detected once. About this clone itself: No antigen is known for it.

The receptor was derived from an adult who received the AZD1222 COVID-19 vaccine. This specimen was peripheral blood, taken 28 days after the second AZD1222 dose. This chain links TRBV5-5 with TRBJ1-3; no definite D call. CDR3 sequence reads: CASSLVPGNTIYF. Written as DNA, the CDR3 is TGTGCCAGCAGCTTGGTCCCCGGAAACACCATATATTTT.